This TCR beta chain appears in the sequencing data of a study of blood T cell repertoires in COVID-19. Study information: COVID-19 samples, acute and convalescent, were from the United States, Italy and Spain. T cells, B-cell-depleted T cells, or PBMCs provided the cDNA or gDNA that served as material.

CDR3 size: 17 residues. The germline gives CDR1 MDHEN, CDR2 SYDVKM. V dropped 6 bases and J dropped 5; count of bases not matched to a gene: 14. This clone occurred once. Authors' data handling: By means of reference gene primer amplification, nucleated cell counts were estimated. Only in-frame clones appear in the TCRdb table, and some are missing; sequencing was by immunoSEQ multiplex PCR. The V and J calls and the clone size are those of that table, but D and trimming were determined from the DNA. The sample consists of some 130,000 clones, 84% of them appearing once. Source material: peripheral blood. This TCR was recovered from a human donor in a cohort sampled during active COVID-19. The V call is TRBV28, the J call TRBJ1-5, with 9 bases that match TRBD1. In DNA, the CDR3 is TGTGCCAGCAGACTTGGGGACAGGGCCTTATTGTATCAGCCCCAGCATTTT. Translating it yields CASRLGDRALLYQPQHF.